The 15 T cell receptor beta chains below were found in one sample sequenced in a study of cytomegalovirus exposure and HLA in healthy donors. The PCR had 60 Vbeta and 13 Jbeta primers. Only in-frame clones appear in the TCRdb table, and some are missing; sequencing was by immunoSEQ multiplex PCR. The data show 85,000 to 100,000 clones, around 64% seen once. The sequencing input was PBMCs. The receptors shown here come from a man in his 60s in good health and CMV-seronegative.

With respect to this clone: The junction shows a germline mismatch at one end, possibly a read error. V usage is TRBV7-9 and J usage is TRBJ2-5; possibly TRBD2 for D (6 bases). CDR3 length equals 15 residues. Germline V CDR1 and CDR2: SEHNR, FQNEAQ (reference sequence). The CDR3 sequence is CSSSLEGGAVETQYF. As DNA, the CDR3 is TGTTCCAGCAGCTTAGAGGGAGGAGCGGTGGAGACCCAGTACTTC.

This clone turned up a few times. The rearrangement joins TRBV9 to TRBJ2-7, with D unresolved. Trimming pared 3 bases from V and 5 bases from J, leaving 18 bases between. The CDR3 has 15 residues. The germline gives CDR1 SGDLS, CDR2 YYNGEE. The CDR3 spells CASSAQLGVGDEQYF. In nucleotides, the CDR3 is TGTGCCAGCAGCGCTCAGCTAGGAGTAGGAGACGAGCAGTACTTC.

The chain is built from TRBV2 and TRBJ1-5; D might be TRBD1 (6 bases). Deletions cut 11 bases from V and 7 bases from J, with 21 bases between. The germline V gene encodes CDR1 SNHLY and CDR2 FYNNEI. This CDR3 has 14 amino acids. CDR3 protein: CAAKGGAGNQPQHF. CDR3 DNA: TGTGCCGCCAAGGGGGGGGCGGGAAACCAGCCCCAGCATTTT.

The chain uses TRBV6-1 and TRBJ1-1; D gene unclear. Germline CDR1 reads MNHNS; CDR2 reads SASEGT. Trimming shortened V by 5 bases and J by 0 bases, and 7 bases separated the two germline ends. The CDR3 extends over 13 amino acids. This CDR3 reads CASSFTLNTEAFF. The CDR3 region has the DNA TGTGCCAGCAGTTTTACTCTGAACACTGAAGCTTTCTTT.

The CDR3 nucleotides are TGCGCCAGCAGCTTGGAGGGGCGGGGGTACGGGGAAAAACTGTTTTTT. Amino acids: CASSLEGRGYGEKLFF. The chain couples TRBV5-1 to TRBJ1-4, with a tentative D call TRBD1 (5 bases). Between the trimmed V and J ends, which lost 0 bases and 8 bases, there was a span of 17 bases. This CDR3 spans 16 amino acids. The germline V gene has CDR1 SGHRS and CDR2 YFSETQ. Drawing the rest from reference TRBV5-1 and TRBJ1-4, the complete variable domain is KAGVTQTPRYLIKTRGQQVTLSCSPISGHRSVSWYQQTPGQGLQFLFEYFSETQRNKGNFPGRFSGRQFSNSRSEMNVSTLELGDSALYLCASSLEGRGYGEKLFFGSGTQLSVL.

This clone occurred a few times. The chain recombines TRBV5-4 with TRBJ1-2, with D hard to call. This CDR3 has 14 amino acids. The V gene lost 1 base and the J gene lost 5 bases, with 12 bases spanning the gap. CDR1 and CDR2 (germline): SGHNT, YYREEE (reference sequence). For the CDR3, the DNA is TGTGCCAGCAGCTTGAAGGAATCGGGGTATGGCTACACCTTC. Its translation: CASSLKESGYGYTF.

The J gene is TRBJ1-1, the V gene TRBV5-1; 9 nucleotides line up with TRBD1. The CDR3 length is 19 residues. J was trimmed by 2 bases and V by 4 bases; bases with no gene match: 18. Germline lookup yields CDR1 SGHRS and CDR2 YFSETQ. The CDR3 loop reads CASSLRTGERRLDNTEAFF. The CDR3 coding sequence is TGCGCCAGCAGCCTAAGGACAGGGGAACGGAGATTGGACAACACTGAAGCTTTCTTT.

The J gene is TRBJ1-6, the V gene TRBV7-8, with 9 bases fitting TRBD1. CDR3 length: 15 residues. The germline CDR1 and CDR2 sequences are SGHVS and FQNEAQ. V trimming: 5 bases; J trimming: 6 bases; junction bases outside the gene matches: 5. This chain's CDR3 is CASSLQGAGNSPLHF. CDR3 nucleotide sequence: TGTGCCAGCAGCCTACAGGGGGCGGGTAATTCACCCCTCCACTTT.

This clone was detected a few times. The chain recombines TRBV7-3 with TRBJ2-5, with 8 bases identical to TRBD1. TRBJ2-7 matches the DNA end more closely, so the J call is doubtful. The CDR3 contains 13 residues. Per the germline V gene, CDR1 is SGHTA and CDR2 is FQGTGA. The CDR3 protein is CASSSQTGAEQYF. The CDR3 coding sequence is TGTGCCAGCAGCTCCCAGACAGGGGCCGAGCAGTACTTC.

The DNA for the CDR3 is TGCGCCAGCGGGACTAGCGGGGGGGTCAATGAGCAGTTCTTC. This translates into CASGTSGGVNEQFF. The chain uses TRBV5-1 and TRBJ2-1, with 16 positions matching TRBD2. J gave up 6 bases and V 7 bases, and 1 base lay outside the gene matches. CDR1 and CDR2 (germline): SGHRS, YFSETQ. The length of the CDR3 is 14 residues.

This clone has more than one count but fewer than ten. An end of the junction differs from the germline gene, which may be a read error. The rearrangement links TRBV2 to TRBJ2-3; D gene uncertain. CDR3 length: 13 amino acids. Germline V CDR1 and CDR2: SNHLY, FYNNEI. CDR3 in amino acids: CASSEASTNTQYF. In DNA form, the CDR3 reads TGTGCCAGCAGTGAAGCTAGCACAAATACGCAGTATTTT.

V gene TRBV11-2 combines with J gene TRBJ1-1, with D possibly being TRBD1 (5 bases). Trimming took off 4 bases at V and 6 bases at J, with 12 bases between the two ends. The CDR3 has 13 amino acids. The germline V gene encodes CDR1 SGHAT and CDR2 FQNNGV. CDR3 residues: CASSWEGGAEAFF. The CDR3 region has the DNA TGTGCCAGCAGCTGGGAGGGAGGGGCTGAAGCTTTCTTT.

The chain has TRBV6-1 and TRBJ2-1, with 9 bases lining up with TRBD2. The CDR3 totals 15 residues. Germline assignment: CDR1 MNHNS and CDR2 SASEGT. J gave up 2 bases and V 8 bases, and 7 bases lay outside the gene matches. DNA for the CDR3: TGTGCCAGCTCGCTGGGACTAGCTACCTACAATGAGCAGTTCTTC. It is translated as CASSLGLATYNEQFF.

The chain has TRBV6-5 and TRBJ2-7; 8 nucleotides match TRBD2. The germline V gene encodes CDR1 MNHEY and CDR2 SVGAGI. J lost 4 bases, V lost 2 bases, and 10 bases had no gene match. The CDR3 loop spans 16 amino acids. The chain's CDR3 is CASSYRSAASGYEQYF. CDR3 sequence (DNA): TGTGCCAGCAGTTACCGTAGCGCGGCTAGCGGGTACGAGCAGTACTTC.

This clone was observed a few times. CDR3 nucleotide sequence: TGTGCCAGCAGTCTAAGGGGGGGATTTGGCTACACCTTC. Amino acids: CASSLRGGFGYTF. V usage is TRBV28 and J usage is TRBJ1-2; D may be TRBD1 (6 bases). The CDR3 runs 13 residues. CDR1 MDHEN and CDR2 SYDVKM come from the germline V gene. The V end lost 5 bases, the J end lost 7 bases, and 14 bases lay between the germline ends.